Listed below are T cell receptor beta chains from one sample, sequenced in a study of T cell responses to AZD1222 COVID-19 vaccine. Repertoires were generated with immunoSEQ multiplex PCR, while TCRdb's copy carries only in-frame clones and drops some. The sample has about 99,000 clones; just over 90% are singletons. Sequencing was performed on peripheral blood, taken on day 0 of AZD1222 vaccination. The origin of the receptors is an adult in good health. Both conserved end residues are trimmed from each CDR3. The order of the fields is D gene, J gene, V gene, CDR3 length, CDR3 protein. The D gene is left open where the match is weak.

D: .; J: TRBJ2-2; V: TRBV27; length: 9; CDR3: ASAYTGELF
D: .; J: TRBJ2-1; V: TRBV7-2; length: 15; CDR3: ASSLELASTIYNEQF
D: .; J: TRBJ2-3; V: TRBV5-1; length: 10; CDR3: ASSLVTDTQY
D: .; J: TRBJ2-1; V: TRBV4-1; length: 11; CDR3: ASSLGFYNEQF
D: .; J: TRBJ1-2; V: TRBV28; length: 11; CDR3: ASRVSGVGGYT
D: .; J: TRBJ1-2; V: TRBV24-1; length: 12; CDR3: ATSDFRTAGGYT
D: TRBD1; J: TRBJ1-5; V: TRBV7-9; length: 17; CDR3: ASSLTRQGTNYSNQPQH
D: TRBD1; J: TRBJ2-5; V: TRBV5-6; length: 14; CDR3: ASSYGTGLKGETQY
D: TRBD2; J: TRBJ2-7; V: TRBV3-1/TRBV3-2; length: 14; CDR3: ASTLGLATSSYEQY
D: TRBD2; J: TRBJ2-7; V: TRBV7-2; length: 10; CDR3: ASSSSEGGRD
D: .; J: TRBJ1-5; V: TRBV12-3/TRBV12-4; length: 11; CDR3: ASRGRVNQPQH
D: TRBD1; J: TRBJ2-1; V: TRBV19; length: 13; CDR3: ASRLVTGAYNEQF
D: .; J: TRBJ1-2; V: TRBV5-6; length: 10; CDR3: ASSLNLYGYT
D: .; J: TRBJ2-2; V: TRBV2; length: 13; CDR3: ASSEEGSNTGELF
D: .; J: TRBJ2-1; V: TRBV5-1; length: 12; CDR3: ASSFGASLYEQF
D: .; J: TRBJ2-7; V: TRBV19; length: 12; CDR3: ASSIGGQSYEQY
D: .; J: TRBJ2-3; V: TRBV30; length: 11; CDR3: AWGASYTDTQY
D: TRBD1; J: TRBJ1-2; V: TRBV6-6; length: 14; CDR3: ASRDSGTGGNYGYT
D: .; J: TRBJ2-2; V: TRBV27; length: 14; CDR3: ASSPRGNPNTGELF
D: .; J: TRBJ2-5; V: TRBV10-3; length: 11; CDR3: AIKAGKEETQY
D: .; J: TRBJ2-1; V: TRBV7-3; length: 13; CDR3: ASSRLGSSYNEQF
D: .; J: TRBJ1-6; V: TRBV27; length: 13; CDR3: ASSLSGFYNSPLH
D: TRBD2; J: TRBJ2-7; V: TRBV7-2; length: 11; CDR3: ASSLLGGHEQY
D: .; J: TRBJ1-6; V: TRBV7-2; length: 12; CDR3: ASSLIDGNSPLH
D: .; J: TRBJ1-3; V: TRBV7-9; length: 17; CDR3: ASSLGAFATAISGNTIY
D: TRBD1; J: TRBJ1-1; V: TRBV6-1; length: 13; CDR3: ASSEDRAGTTEAF
D: .; J: TRBJ2-1; V: TRBV4-1; length: 16; CDR3: ASSQDQPGQGSYNEQF
D: TRBD2; J: TRBJ2-7; V: TRBV27; length: 13; CDR3: ASSYLAGVGYEQY
D: .; J: TRBJ1-5; V: TRBV19; length: 13; CDR3: ASKISPQINQPQH
D: .; J: TRBJ1-2; V: TRBV7-2; length: 12; CDR3: ASSSAKANYGYT
D: .; J: TRBJ2-6; V: TRBV27; length: 12; CDR3: ASSFRDTTNVLT
D: TRBD2; J: TRBJ2-1; V: TRBV11-2; length: 15; CDR3: ASSSFPSGGSYNEQF
D: .; J: TRBJ1-2; V: TRBV6-1; length: 13; CDR3: ASSEAYPGLGGYT
D: .; J: TRBJ1-2; V: TRBV19; length: 13; CDR3: ASSSNQPTSYGYT
D: .; J: TRBJ2-5; V: TRBV4-1; length: 12; CDR3: ASSQVYSQETQY
D: .; J: TRBJ1-3; V: TRBV30; length: 12; CDR3: AWTAGYSGNTIY
D: TRBD1; J: TRBJ2-2; V: TRBV11-1; length: 13; CDR3: ASSLTGAGTGELF
D: TRBD1; J: TRBJ1-1; V: TRBV6-9; length: 11; CDR3: ASSWDRETEAF
D: .; J: TRBJ2-5; V: TRBV11-2; length: 14; CDR3: ASRMRSNPREGTQY
D: .; J: TRBJ1-1; V: TRBV5-4; length: 11; CDR3: ASSQKGGTEAF
D: .; J: TRBJ1-1; V: TRBV4-2; length: 13; CDR3: ASSHLGEGNTEAF
D: TRBD1; J: TRBJ1-3; V: TRBV28; length: 14; CDR3: ASSFRQGARRNTIY